This T cell receptor (beta chain) is from a study of control samples from healthy donors and cancer patients. Germline assignment: CDR1 MDHEN and CDR2 SYDVKM. The ends lost 5 bases at V and 6 bases at J; junction bases unmatched: 8. This CDR3 has 15 amino acids. In this sample, this clone turned up once. Profiled with immunoSEQ multiplex PCR; TCRdb holds only in-frame clones, not every one. The sample contains approximately 30,000 clones, approximately 95% of which appear only once. Material for sequencing was blood. The sequence derives from a man aged 55 to 70 in good health. The chain joins TRBV28 to TRBJ2-1, with 9 bases aligning to TRBD1. The CDR3 nucleotides are TGTGCCAGCAGTATAATGGGGACAGGGTTCAATGAGCAGTTCTTC. The encoded protein is CASSIMGTGFNEQFF.